This T cell receptor (beta chain) came from a study of early T cells in non-severe SARS-CoV-2 infection. TCRdb re-called the 5' RACE reads with MiXCR, one entry per CDR3 protein. The sample carries 50,000 to 65,000 distinct CDR3 sequences, about an eighth recorded once. This clonotype was seen more than once but under ten times. The CDR3 extends over 12 amino acids. Germline V lookup: CDR1 SQVTM, CDR2 ANQGSEA. V lost 5 bases and J 4 bases, leaving 11 bases between the germline ends. This sequence joins TRBV29-1 and TRBJ1-1, with D unresolved. The receptor comes from an adult who was a healthcare worker with PCR-confirmed SARS-CoV-2 infection or an uninfected control (not recorded which). Sequenced: whole blood. CDR3 bases: TGCAGCGTTTGGGCAGCAACCACTGAAGCTTTCTTT. Amino acids: CSVWAATTEAFF.